The next 17 T cell receptor beta chains were all read from a single sample in a study of shared clonotypes between healthy human individuals. TCRdb's table, derived via immunoSEQ multiplex PCR, lists solely in-frame clones and lacks some. Among 2 million to 3 million clones listed, 80% to 95% were seen once. Sequencing was carried out using naive CD4+ T cells from PBMCs. Subset given: CD45RA+ positively selected. The receptors stem from a man aged 18 to 30 in good health. Some clones in this sample may be carry-over from other donors' samples.

The genes are TRBV6-5 and TRBJ1-2; D unresolved. The CDR3 is made up of 13 amino acids. Germline V gene data show CDR1 as MNHEY and CDR2 as SVGAGI. V lost 6 bases and J 2 bases, leaving 10 bases between the germline ends. In DNA form, the CDR3 reads TGTGCCAGCAGCCTACAAGAAAACTATGGCTACACCTTC. Its translation is CASSLQENYGYTF.

The CDR3 protein is CASGIPNEQYF. The CDR3 DNA is TGCGCCAGCGGCATTCCGAACGAGCAGTACTTC. The V gene is TRBV10-1, the J gene TRBJ2-7; D unresolved. Germline V gene data show CDR1 as WNHNN and CDR2 as SYGVQD (reference sequence). V dropped 8 bases and J dropped 5 bases, with 10 bases sitting between them. CDR3 length: 11 amino acids.

The chain combines TRBV5-8 with TRBJ1-1; D remains unclear. Germline loops: CDR1 SGHTS, CDR2 YDEGEE. V dropped 3 bases and J dropped 1 base, with 10 bases sitting between them. This CDR3 comprises 14 residues. This chain's CDR3 is CASSSTGRNTEAFF. CDR3 coding DNA: TGTGCCAGCAGCTCCACGGGGAGGAACACTGAAGCTTTCTTT. Full variable domain (rest looked up from reference TRBV5-8 and TRBJ1-1): EAGVTQSPTHLIKTRGQQATLRCSPISGHTSVYWYQQALGLGLQFLLWYDEGEERNRGNFPPRFSGRQFPNYSSELNVNALELEDSALYLCASSSTGRNTEAFFGQGTRLTVV.

The chain links TRBV7-8 to TRBJ2-7; 9 nucleotides line up with TRBD1. The germline gives CDR1 SGHVS, CDR2 FQNEAQ. V gave up 5 bases and J gave up 2 bases; unmatched junction bases: 4. The CDR3 contains 14 residues. This chain's CDR3 is CASSPTGGAYEQYF. For the CDR3, the DNA is TGTGCCAGCAGCCCGACAGGGGGGGCCTACGAGCAGTACTTC. Full variable domain (rest looked up from reference TRBV7-8 and TRBJ2-7): GAGVSQSPRYKVAKRGQDVALRCDPISGHVSLFWYQQALGQGPEFLTYFQNEAQLDKSGLPSDRFFAERPEGSVSTLKIQRTQQEDSAVYLCASSPTGGAYEQYFGPGTRLTVT.

The rearrangement joins TRBV28 to TRBJ1-2; 7 nucleotides line up with TRBD1. The junction had 14 bases not matched to a gene; V was cut back by 2 bases and J by 2 bases. CDR1 MDHEN and CDR2 SYDVKM come from the germline V gene. CDR3 length equals 18 residues. In DNA, the CDR3 is TGTGCCAGCAGTTTACTCTTAACAGGACAGGAGATAAACTATGGCTACACCTTC. Protein sequence: CASSLLLTGQEINYGYTF.

The V gene is TRBV9, the J gene TRBJ2-7, with no clear D. This CDR3 spans 15 amino acids. V shed 1 base and J shed 2 bases, with 13 bases lying between them. Per germline, CDR1 SGDLS and CDR2 YYNGEE. The CDR3 is CASSVSTVPTYEQYF. As DNA, the CDR3 is TGTGCCAGCAGCGTATCAACGGTACCCACCTACGAGCAGTACTTC.

The chain's CDR3 is CASTPGPVYNEQFF. DNA for the CDR3: TGCGCCAGCACCCCGGGACCGGTCTACAATGAGCAGTTCTTC. The chain has TRBV5-1 and TRBJ2-1, with D perhaps TRBD1 or TRBD2 (5 bases each). Trimming cost V 6 bases and J 3 bases, with 13 bases left between them. The CDR3 has 14 amino acids. The V gene's germline CDR1 is SGHRS and CDR2 YFSETQ.

On this clone: The germline gene is not matched at one end of the junction; a read error may be the cause. The J gene is TRBJ2-5, the V gene TRBV7-9, with 8 positions matching TRBD2. The CDR3 length is 13 residues. Germline V gene lookup returns CDR1 SEHNR and CDR2 FQNEAQ (reference sequence). CDR3 protein: CASSLVSGSAADF. CDR3 nucleotides: TGTGCCAGCAGCTTAGTCAGCGGGAGTGCCGCCGACTTC.

This chain uses TRBV21-1 with TRBJ2-5; TRBD1, as called in the table, went unchecked against the DNA. TRBV21-1 is designated a pseudogene. CDR3 length: 17 residues. The CDR3 DNA reads TGTGCCAGCAGCAGCTACAGGCAACTCCATCCCAGGGAGACCCAGTACTTC. Translating it yields CASSSYRQLHPRETQYF.

The gene calls are TRBV11-3 and TRBJ2-2; no clear D. CDR1 SGHNT and CDR2 YENEEA come from the germline V gene. V lost 7 bases and J 4 bases, leaving 10 bases between the germline ends. The CDR3 spans 13 residues. CDR3 residues: CASTKRGTGELFF. As DNA, the CDR3 is TGTGCCAGCACCAAAAGAGGCACCGGGGAGCTGTTTTTT.

This clone showed up just a few times. The rearrangement uses TRBV28 and TRBJ2-7; possible D gene TRBD2, 5 bases. The CDR3 consists of 14 residues. The germline V gene has CDR1 MDHEN and CDR2 SYDVKM. With 6 bases removed from V and 3 bases from J, the gap between germline ends came to 15 bases. CDR3 region: CASRTYRGDYEQYF. The DNA of the CDR3 is TGTGCCAGCAGGACGTATCGGGGAGACTACGAGCAGTACTTC. Supplemented by reference TRBV28 and TRBJ2-7, the full variable domain reads DVKVTQSSRYLVKRTGEKVFLECVQDMDHENMFWYRQDPGLGLRLIYFSYDVKMKEKGDIPEGYSVSREKKERFSLILESASTNQTSMYLCASRTYRGDYEQYFGPGTRLTVT.

This chain connects TRBV18 to TRBJ2-7; D is unclear. CDR3 length equals 14 residues. V lost 4 bases, J lost 6 bases, and 16 bases lay in between. Germline V CDR1 and CDR2: KGHSH, LQKENI. The CDR3 nucleotides are TGTGCCAGCTCACAAGGTGGCACCTTTAGCGAGCAGTACTTC. Residues: CASSQGGTFSEQYF.

V is TRBV28 and J is TRBJ2-2; D remains ambiguous. V lost 1 base and J 0 bases, leaving 6 bases between the germline ends. In germline, CDR1 is MDHEN, CDR2 SYDVKM. This CDR3 is 15 amino acids long. For the CDR3, the DNA is TGTGCCAGCAGTTTATTGCATCCGAACACCGGGGAGCTGTTTTTT. Protein: CASSLLHPNTGELFF.

The chain recombines TRBV6-5 with TRBJ1-3; D is perhaps TRBD1 (5 bases). Germline CDR1 MNHEY, CDR2 SVGAGI. V lost 6 bases, J lost 0 bases, and 12 bases lay in between. This CDR3 has 15 residues. The CDR3 reads CASRSTGNSGNTIYF. The CDR3 coding sequence is TGTGCCAGCAGATCAACAGGAAACTCTGGAAACACCATATATTTT.

In regard to this clone: An end of the junction differs from the germline gene, which may be a read error. The rearrangement links TRBV5-4 to TRBJ2-3; 10 nucleotides align to TRBD1. The CDR3 totals 15 residues. The V gene's germline CDR1 is SGHNT and CDR2 YYREEE (reference sequence). This CDR3 is CASTLTGGAGDTQYF. Here the CDR3 DNA reads TGTGCCAGCACCTTGACAGGGGGCGCGGGAGATACGCAGTATTTT. The full variable domain, rest sourced from reference TRBV5-4 and TRBJ2-3, is ETGVTQSPTHLIKTRGQQVTLRCSSQSGHNTVSWYQQALGQGPQFIFQYYREEENGRGNFPPRFSGLQFPNYSSELNVNALELDDSALYLCASTLTGGAGDTQYFGPGTRLTVL.

This chain uses TRBV5-1 with TRBJ2-7; TRBD1 or TRBD2 may be the D gene (5 bases each). CDR3 length: 15 residues. Trimming removed 0 bases from V and 2 bases from J, with 12 bases in between. Germline loops: CDR1 SGHRS, CDR2 YFSETQ. The DNA of the CDR3 is TGCGCCAGCAGCTTGGAGGTGGGGACCCCCTACGAGCAGTACTTC. It is translated as CASSLEVGTPYEQYF. Drawing the rest from reference TRBV5-1 and TRBJ2-7, the complete variable domain is KAGVTQTPRYLIKTRGQQVTLSCSPISGHRSVSWYQQTPGQGLQFLFEYFSETQRNKGNFPGRFSGRQFSNSRSEMNVSTLELGDSALYLCASSLEVGTPYEQYFGPGTRLTVT.

This clone occurred once. V gene TRBV7-2 combines with J gene TRBJ2-1, with D possibly matching TRBD2 (6 bases). CDR3 length: 15 residues. Germline values: CDR1 SGHTA, CDR2 FQGNSA. Trimming cost V 1 base and J 2 bases, with 9 bases left between them. CDR3 residues: CASSLVAVTYNEQFF. DNA for the CDR3: TGTGCCAGCAGCTTAGTAGCGGTTACCTACAATGAGCAGTTCTTC.